This TCR beta chain was sequenced during a study of a mutant IDH1 vaccine in newly diagnosed glioma. The wider study: Radiotherapy, temozolomide, or both had been given previously, and both were given to most.

Here immunoSEQ multiplex PCR was the method, and the copy in TCRdb shows in-frame clones only, minus some. This sample carries about 56,000 clones, 75% of them seen once, and the ten largest clones take 5.3%. The count of this clone is one. Its antigen is not identified. Documented time point: week 47, end of study. It was 300 ug of mutant IDH1 20-mer peptide that made up each vaccine dose, given with topical imiquimod. The receptor comes from a man aged 45 to 65 with glioma. The sample here was PBMCs, taken from a glioma patient whose treatment included an IDH1 peptide vaccine.

Here the CDR3 reads CASSEGRATDTQYF. The CDR3 nucleotides read TGTGCCAGCAGTGAAGGTAGGGCTACAGATACGCAGTATTTT. The J gene is TRBJ2-3, the V gene TRBV2; D call uncertain. Germline values: CDR1 SNHLY, CDR2 FYNNEI. V was shortened by 1 base and J by 3 bases, with 8 bases between the two germline ends. The CDR3 contains 14 residues.